The 7 T cell receptor beta chains given below trace back to one sample, sequenced in a study of CD8 T cells in Susac syndrome. With random hexamers, reverse transcription was performed on roughly 0.45 to 1 ug of RNA. Each CDR3 protein gets one entry after TCRdb re-called the immunoSEQ multiplex PCR reads with MiXCR. Of some 170,000 distinct CDR3 sequences listed, 90% to 95% are singletons. The sequenced material came from CD4+ T cells from PBMCs. All receptors derive from a human donor with Susac syndrome.

V gene TRBV4-3 combines with J gene TRBJ2-1, with 12 bases fitting TRBD2. The J segment lost 8 bases and the V segment lost 0 bases, leaving 5 bases of the junction unmatched. The CDR3 consists of 16 residues. Germline CDR1 reads LGHNA; CDR2 reads YSLEER. CDR3 sequence reads: CASSQDPSGRADEQFF. The CDR3 coding sequence is TGCGCCAGCAGCCAAGATCCTAGCGGGAGGGCGGATGAGCAGTTCTTC.

This clonotype was picked up one time. The rearrangement joins TRBV20-1 to TRBJ2-1; 11 bases match TRBD2. V shed 0 bases, J shed 3 bases, and the junction held 1 base outside the gene matches. CDR1 is DFQATT and CDR2 is SNEGSKA in the germline V gene (reference sequence). This CDR3 is built from 15 residues. The CDR3 here is CSARDSGRGYNEQFF. CDR3 in DNA: TGCAGTGCTAGAGATAGCGGGAGGGGCTACAATGAGCAGTTCTTC.

The chain carries TRBV6-6 and TRBJ1-2; TRBD1 might be the D (6 bases). Trimming removed 8 bases from V and 1 base from J, with 14 bases in between. The CDR3 extends over 14 amino acids. Germline loops: CDR1 MNHNY, CDR2 SVGAGI (reference sequence). CDR3 amino acids: CASQRGDSNYGYTF. DNA for the CDR3: TGTGCCAGCCAGAGGGGGGATAGTAACTATGGCTACACCTTC.

The rearrangement uses TRBV9 and TRBJ1-3; 8 bases align to TRBD1. Looked up from germline, CDR1 is SGDLS and CDR2 is YYNGEE. This CDR3 is built from 19 residues. V lost 3 bases to trimming and J lost 0 bases; unmatched junction nucleotides: 14. CDR3 amino acids: CASSGPGQESAFSGNTIYF. The CDR3 region has the DNA TGTGCCAGCAGCGGACCGGGACAGGAGTCCGCTTTCTCTGGAAACACCATATATTTT.

The CDR3 loop reads CATSSYAGIGQPQHF. CDR3 nucleotide sequence: TGTGCCACCAGCAGCTACGCCGGGATAGGCCAGCCCCAGCATTTT. The chain combines TRBV15 with TRBJ1-5; D is uncertain. The CDR3 is made up of 15 amino acids. Between the trimmed V and J ends, which lost 3 bases and 7 bases, there was a span of 16 bases. CDR1 and CDR2 (germline): LNHNV, YYDKDF (reference sequence).

The rearrangement joins TRBV5-4 to TRBJ2-1; TRBD2 matches 8 bases. This CDR3 has 16 amino acids. Germline V gives CDR1 SGHNT, CDR2 YYREEE (reference sequence). Unmatched junction bases numbered 10, after V lost 3 bases and J lost 5 bases. CDR3 DNA: TGTGCCAGCAGCTCCAGCGGGAGAAGGGCAAACAATGAGCAGTTCTTC. It encodes CASSSSGRRANNEQFF.

The gene calls are TRBV16 and TRBJ1-4; 12 bases map to TRBD1. The CDR3 consists of 16 residues. Germline assignment: CDR1 KGHSY and CDR2 FQNENV. V lost 4 bases to trimming and J lost 2 bases; unmatched junction nucleotides: 2. The CDR3 protein is CASSLGQGATNEKLFF. The CDR3 DNA is TGTGCCAGCAGCCTGGGACAGGGGGCGACTAATGAAAAACTGTTTTTT.